This T cell receptor (beta chain) was identified in a study of T-cell reconstitution after alpha-beta-depleted transplantation in children. This clonotype was counted a few times. Unique molecular identifiers were used to barcode this TCRbeta library. In TCRdb, the PCR reads were re-called with MiXCR into one record per CDR3 protein. The sample carries about 500,000 distinct CDR3 sequences, 30% to 35% recorded once. Sample: PBMCs from the stem cell graft donor, taken from the stem cell graft. The source of this sequence is a human donor who donated a stem cell graft to a child with aplastic anemia.

The CDR3 loop is CASRLDRGHYGYTF. In DNA form, the CDR3 reads TGTGCCAGCAGACTGGACAGGGGGCACTATGGCTACACCTTC. This chain connects TRBV7-9 to TRBJ1-2, with TRBD1 matching 11 bases. V was clipped by 6 bases and J by 3 bases; unmatched bases: 3. Germline CDR1 is SEHNR and CDR2 is FQNEAQ (reference sequence). The CDR3 runs to 14 residues.